This T cell receptor beta chain derives from a study of blood T cell repertoires in COVID-19. The CDR3 loop spans 16 amino acids. The V and J ends lost 0 bases and 1 base, in that order; junction bases with no gene match: 6. The germline V gene encodes CDR1 SGDLS and CDR2 YYNGEE. Original processing notes: Amplification of reference gene primers provided the estimated nucleated cell counts. Here immunoSEQ multiplex PCR was the method, and the copy in TCRdb shows in-frame clones only, minus some. The D gene and trimming were derived from the DNA, and the V and J assignments and clone size from that table. The sample has some 120,000 clones; 81% are singletons.

The chain carries TRBV9 and TRBJ2-5; TRBD1 matches at 7 bases. The sample taken for sequencing was peripheral blood. This TCR was sampled from a human donor in a cohort sampled during active COVID-19. The CDR3 reads CASSVAPGQSQETQYF. The CDR3 DNA reads TGTGCCAGCAGCGTAGCCCCGGGACAGTCCCAAGAGACCCAGTACTTC.